The T cell receptor beta chain under discussion was sequenced for a study of blood T cell repertoires in COVID-19. At the level of the study: From the United States, Italy and Spain came samples of acute and convalescent COVID-19.

Study members were between about 18 and 90 years old and lived in some 22 US regions. Cohort allocation depended upon clinical history that participants reported. Recovered Cohort 3 donors showed two negative PCRs, clearance, or symptom resolution. Germline CDR1 and CDR2: LNHDA and SQIVND (reference sequence). V was pared by 5 bases and J by 6 bases, with 4 bases of the junction left unmatched. This CDR3 region has 13 residues. The protocol was immunoSEQ multiplex PCR, while the TCRdb copy is restricted to in-frame clones and leaves out a portion. The table records 150,000 to 200,000 clones, roughly 88% of them present only once.

Sequences were obtained from PBMCs or T cells enriched from blood (not recorded which). The clonotype originates from a woman in her fifties or sixties who had recovered from COVID-19. The V and J genes are TRBV19 and TRBJ1-1; 9 bases align to TRBD1. The CDR3 loop is CASSPRTGAEAFF. The CDR3 nucleotides read TGTGCCAGTAGTCCGAGGACAGGGGCTGAAGCTTTCTTT. Full variable domain (remainder filled in from reference TRBV19 and TRBJ1-1): DGGITQSPKYLFRKEGQNVTLSCEQNLNHDAMYWYRQDPGQGLRLIYYSQIVNDFQKGDIAEGYSVSREKKESFPLTVTSAQKNPTAFYLCASSPRTGAEAFFGQGTRLTVV.